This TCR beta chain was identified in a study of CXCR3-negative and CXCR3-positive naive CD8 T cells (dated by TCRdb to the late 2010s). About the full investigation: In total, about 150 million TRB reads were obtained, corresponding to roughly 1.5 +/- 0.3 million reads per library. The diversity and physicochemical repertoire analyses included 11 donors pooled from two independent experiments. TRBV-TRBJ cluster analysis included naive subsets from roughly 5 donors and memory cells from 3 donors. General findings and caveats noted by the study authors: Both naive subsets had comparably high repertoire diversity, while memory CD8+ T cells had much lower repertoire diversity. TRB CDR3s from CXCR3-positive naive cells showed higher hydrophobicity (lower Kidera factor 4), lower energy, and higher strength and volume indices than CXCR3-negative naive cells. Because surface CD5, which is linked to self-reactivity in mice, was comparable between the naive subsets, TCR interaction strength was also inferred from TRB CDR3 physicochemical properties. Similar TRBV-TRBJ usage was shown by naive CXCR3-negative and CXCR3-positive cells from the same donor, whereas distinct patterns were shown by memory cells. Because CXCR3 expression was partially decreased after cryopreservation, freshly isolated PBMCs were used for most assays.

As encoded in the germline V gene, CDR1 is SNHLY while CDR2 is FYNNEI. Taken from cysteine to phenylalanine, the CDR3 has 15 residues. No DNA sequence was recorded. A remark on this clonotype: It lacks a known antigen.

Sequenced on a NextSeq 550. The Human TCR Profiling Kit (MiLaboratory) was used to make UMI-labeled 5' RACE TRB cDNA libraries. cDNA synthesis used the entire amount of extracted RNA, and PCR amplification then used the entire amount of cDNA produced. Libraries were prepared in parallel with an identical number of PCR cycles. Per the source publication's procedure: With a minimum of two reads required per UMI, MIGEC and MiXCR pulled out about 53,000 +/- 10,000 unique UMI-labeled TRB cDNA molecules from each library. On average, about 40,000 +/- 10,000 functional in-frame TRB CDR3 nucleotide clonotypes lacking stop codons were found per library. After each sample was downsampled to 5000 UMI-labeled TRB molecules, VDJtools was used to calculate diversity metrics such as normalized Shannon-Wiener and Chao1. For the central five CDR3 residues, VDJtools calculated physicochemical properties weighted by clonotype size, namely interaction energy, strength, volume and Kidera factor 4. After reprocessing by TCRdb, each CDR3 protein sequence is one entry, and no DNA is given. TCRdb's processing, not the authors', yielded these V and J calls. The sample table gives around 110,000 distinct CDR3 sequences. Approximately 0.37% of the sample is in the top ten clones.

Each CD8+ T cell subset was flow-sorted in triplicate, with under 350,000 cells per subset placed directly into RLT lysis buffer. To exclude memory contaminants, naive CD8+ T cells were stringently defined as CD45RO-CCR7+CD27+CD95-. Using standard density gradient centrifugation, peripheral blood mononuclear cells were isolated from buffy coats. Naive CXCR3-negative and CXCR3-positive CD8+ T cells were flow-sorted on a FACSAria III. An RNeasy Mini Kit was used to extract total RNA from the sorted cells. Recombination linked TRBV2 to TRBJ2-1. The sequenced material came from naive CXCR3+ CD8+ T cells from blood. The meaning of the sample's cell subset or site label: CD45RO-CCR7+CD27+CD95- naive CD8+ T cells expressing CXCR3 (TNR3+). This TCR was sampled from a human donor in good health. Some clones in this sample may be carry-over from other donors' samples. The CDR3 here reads CASSGLRRLQNEQFF.